One and the same sample provided the 13 T cell receptor beta chains below, sequenced in a study of shared clonotypes between healthy human individuals. TCRdb's table, derived via immunoSEQ multiplex PCR, lists solely in-frame clones and lacks some. The sample consists of 2 million to 3 million clones, roughly 93% of them appearing once. The specimen was naive CD4+ T cells from PBMCs. The sample's subset: CD45RA+ positively selected. These receptors originate from a man aged 18 to 29 in good health. Some clones in this sample may be carry-over from other donors' samples.

This chain's CDR3 is CATSRYRESNYGYTF. CDR3 bases: TGTGCCACCAGCAGATACAGGGAATCTAACTATGGCTACACCTTC. The genes are TRBV15 and TRBJ1-2; D may be TRBD1 (6 bases). The CDR3 spans 15 residues. V lost 2 bases, J lost 0 bases, and 10 bases lay in between. Germline CDR1 LNHNV, CDR2 YYDKDF (reference sequence). Drawing the rest from reference TRBV15 and TRBJ1-2, the complete variable domain is DAMVIQNPRYQVTQFGKPVTLSCSQTLNHNVMYWYQQKSSQAPKLLFHYYDKDFNNEADTPDNFQSRRPNTSFCFLDIRSPGLGDTAMYLCATSRYRESNYGYTFGSGTRLTVV.

This rearrangement joins TRBV5-4 to TRBJ2-5; D may match TRBD1 or TRBD2 (5 bases each). CDR1 and CDR2 (germline): SGHNT, YYREEE (reference sequence). V lost 0 bases to trimming and J lost 4 bases, with 19 bases between them. The CDR3 has 17 amino acids. This chain's CDR3 is CASSLVWSGKRVETQYF. CDR3 bases: TGTGCCAGCAGCTTGGTGTGGTCAGGGAAGAGGGTAGAGACCCAGTACTTC.

The rearrangement links TRBV5-1 to TRBJ2-7, with D uncertain. Germline assignment: CDR1 SGHRS and CDR2 YFSETQ. The CDR3 has 14 amino acids. Trimming took 1 base from V and 3 from J, leaving 11 bases between them. The CDR3 region has the DNA TGCGCCAGCAGCTTGACGAGCCAGAACTACGAGCAGTACTTC. Translated: CASSLTSQNYEQYF.

For this clone: Other DNA sequences from this sample encode an identical CDR3 as well. The rearrangement links TRBV18 to TRBJ1-1; D is undetermined. The germline gives CDR1 KGHSH, CDR2 LQKENI. This CDR3 comprises 14 residues. V was trimmed by 0 bases and J by 0 bases, leaving 5 bases between them. This CDR3 reads CASSPPSLNTEAFF. In DNA form, the CDR3 reads TGTGCCAGCTCACCACCGTCGTTGAACACTGAAGCTTTCTTT.

This clone was picked up one time. The chain employs TRBV9 and TRBJ2-7; 7 bases agree with TRBD2. CDR1 SGDLS and CDR2 YYNGEE come from the germline V gene. V was pared by 0 bases and J by 2 bases, with 5 bases of the junction left unmatched. The CDR3 contains 15 residues. As DNA, the CDR3 is TGTGCCAGCAGCGTAGAGAGCGGGGTCGCCTACGAGCAGTACTTC. Encoded protein: CASSVESGVAYEQYF.

V and J are TRBV10-3 and TRBJ1-1; D is uncertain. The CDR3 sequence is 14 residues long. V lost 11 bases, J lost 0 bases, and 16 bases lay in between. Germline V gives CDR1 ENHRY, CDR2 SYGVKD. The CDR3 DNA follows: TGTGCCCACGCAAACACAGACATGAACACTGAAGCTTTCTTT. This translates into CAHANTDMNTEAFF.

As DNA, the CDR3 is TGTGCCAGCAGACCTGACAGGGACTCTGGAAACACCATATATTTT. Residues: CASRPDRDSGNTIYF. The rearrangement joins TRBV6-1 to TRBJ1-3; 7 bases agree with TRBD1. CDR1 MNHNS and CDR2 SASEGT come from the germline V gene. J was trimmed by 0 bases and V by 6 bases; bases with no gene match: 5. The CDR3 extends over 15 amino acids.

The rearrangement uses TRBV4-2 and TRBJ2-3; D possibly corresponds to TRBD2 (5 bases). CDR3 length equals 16 residues. The germline V gene encodes CDR1 LGHNA and CDR2 YNFKEQ. V gave up 3 bases and J gave up 4 bases, with 17 bases separating them. This CDR3 reads CASSHEVGVPADTQYF. CDR3 nucleotides: TGTGCCAGCAGCCATGAGGTGGGAGTACCGGCAGATACGCAGTATTTT.

The chain couples TRBV2 to TRBJ2-7; D unclear. This CDR3 region has 12 residues. V gave up 6 bases and J gave up 7 bases, with 13 bases separating them. Germline CDR1 and CDR2: SNHLY and FYNNEI. CDR3 nucleotides: TGTGCCAGCAGGGTATTCCCTGCTGAGCAGTACTTC. This codes for CASRVFPAEQYF. The full variable domain, completed using reference TRBV2 and TRBJ2-7, is EPEVTQTPSHQVTQMGQEVILRCVPISNHLYFYWYRQILGQKVEFLVSFYNNEISEKSEIFDDQFSVERPDGSNFTLKIRSTKLEDSAMYFCASRVFPAEQYFGPGTRLTVT.

This chain uses TRBV6-5 with TRBJ2-1, with TRBD2 identical over 9 bases. The CDR3 is 15 amino acids. Per germline, CDR1 MNHEY and CDR2 SVGAGI. The trim removed 7 bases at V and 8 bases at J, leaving 12 bases unmatched. CDR3 sequence: CASNGRGGRAYEQFF. CDR3 coding DNA: TGTGCCAGCAACGGAAGGGGCGGGAGGGCCTATGAGCAGTTCTTC.

This clone appeared a single time. This chain connects TRBV20-1 to TRBJ2-7, with D unresolved. The germline V gene has CDR1 DFQATT and CDR2 SNEGSKA (reference sequence). The CDR3 sequence is 11 residues long. Trimming took off 5 bases at V and 7 bases at J, with 12 bases between the two ends. As DNA, the CDR3 is TGCAGTGCTTCAAAGAGAGGTGAGCAGTACTTC. It yields the protein CSASKRGEQYF.

The chain couples TRBV18 to TRBJ2-1; a weak D match, TRBD1 (5 bases). CDR1 and CDR2 (germline): KGHSH, LQKENI. The CDR3 runs 14 residues. Trimming took 0 bases from V and 4 from J, leaving 7 bases between them. In DNA form, the CDR3 reads TGTGCCAGCTCACCACCTAGGGGATACAATGAGCAGTTCTTC. Translating it yields CASSPPRGYNEQFF.

V gene TRBV5-1 combines with J gene TRBJ2-5; no clear D. Deletions cut 2 bases from V and 0 bases from J, with 8 bases between. The CDR3 has 14 residues. Per the germline V gene, CDR1 is SGHRS and CDR2 is YFSETQ. Here the CDR3 reads CASSFDDNQETQYF. The CDR3 nucleotides are TGCGCCAGCAGCTTTGACGACAACCAAGAGACCCAGTACTTC.